Here is one T cell receptor (beta chain) with its context. Its antigen is unknown. Within one base of it there is no much larger clone, and no base qualities were kept. The data originate from a study of blood T cell repertoires in COVID-19 (dated by TCRdb to 2020 to 2021). For context, the study as a whole: The collaborator samples originated in the United States, Italy and Spain and spanned the acute and convalescent phases of COVID-19. The prospective study material was composed of cDNA or gDNA derived from T cells, B-cell-depleted T cells, or PBMCs. Deeply sampled blood TCRbeta repertoires from subjects exposed to, actively infected with, or recovered from COVID-19 were included in the dataset. The repertoires were released in a freely available public database meant as a resource for research on the immune response to SARS-CoV-2. The samples were drawn from the first 160 participants of the ongoing ImmuneRACE study and from 950 to 1,500 subjects provided by 6 global collaborators. The sample metadata nearly always contained a de-identified subject ID, COVID-19 status, age in years and sex. Where available, HLA class I and class II types were obtained from metadata supplied by the sample provider rather than from assay-based typing. Findings and caveats that apply to the study as a whole: How much clinical and demographic metadata was included differed by source and by participant, and the metadata was provided uncurated.

TCRbeta CDR3 regions were amplified from genomic DNA using the immunoSEQ Assay, a bias-controlled multiplex PCR. On the authors' methods: The number of nucleated cells in each sample was estimated from the amplification of reference gene primers within the assay. To quantify the absolute abundance of each unique TCRbeta CDR3 rearrangement, sequence reads were collapsed and filtered. Productive Simpson clonality was computed per sample as the square root of Simpson's diversity index over productive rearrangements. The table was pulled from immuneACCESS by TCRdb, which kept in-frame rearrangements only. Such tables lose some clones; where checked, under half of the loss comes from unresolved V genes, and the rest has no known cause. V and J calls and clone size are given by that table; D and trimming were obtained from the DNA. The sample includes fewer than 200,000 clones, with roughly 88% observed a single time. The ten largest clones add up to around 5% of the sample.

CDR1 and CDR2 are drawn from the germline V gene: MDHEN, SYDVKM. V ends up 2 bases short and J 1 base short, with an unmatched junction base count of 6. The CDR3, cysteine through phenylalanine, is 17 amino acids long. Solely the CDR3 DNA is kept, with 51 bases framed from the first base. One collaborating source in Seattle enrolled patients while the patients were actively infected and followed the patients over time throughout the course of disease. Collaborating institutions collected whole blood in K2EDTA tubes following their own protocols. For TCRbeta analysis, collaborator samples were shipped as frozen whole blood, as isolated PBMCs, or as DNA extracted from either sample type.

This TCR came from a man younger than 35 with COVID-19, enrolled during active disease. Rearrangement joined TRBV28 to TRBJ2-5, and 11 junction bases match TRBD2. Sequencing was carried out using peripheral blood. The nucleotide sequence reads TGTGCCAGCAGTTTACTAGCGGGGGGAGGAATCCAAGAGACCCAGTACTTC. This encodes CASSLLAGGGIQETQYF.